The 20 T cell receptor beta chains below all came from one sample that was sequenced in a study of T cell changes during pregnancy in multiple sclerosis. Sequenced by immunoSEQ multiplex PCR; TCRdb stores in-frame clones only, minus some. The sample carries more than 45,000 clones, 88% recorded once. This material consisted of CD4+ T cells from peripheral blood mononuclear cells, taken in the second trimester of pregnancy. These receptors all stem from a female donor with multiple sclerosis, enrolled in a pregnancy study.

The chain has TRBV11-2 and TRBJ1-3, with D possibly being TRBD1 (5 bases). CDR1 is SGHAT, CDR2 FQNNGV, per germline. This CDR3 region has 14 residues. Trimming removed 3 bases from V and 1 base from J, with 7 bases in between. CDR3 protein: CASSFGTSGNTIYF. CDR3 nucleotide sequence: TGTGCCAGCAGCTTCGGGACTTCTGGAAACACCATATATTTT. The whole variable domain, filled in from reference TRBV11-2 and TRBJ1-3, reads EAGVAQSPRYKIIEKRQSVAFWCNPISGHATLYWYQQILGQGPKLLIQFQNNGVVDDSQLPKDRFSAERLKGVDSTLKIQPAKLEDSAVYLCASSFGTSGNTIYFGEGSWLTVV.

V is TRBV7-2 and J is TRBJ2-7, with D unresolved. Trimming cost V 3 bases and J 4 bases, with 13 bases left between them. Germline values: CDR1 SGHTA, CDR2 FQGNSA. The CDR3 is 14 residues long. CDR3 region: CASSFGSVLYEQYF. DNA for the CDR3: TGTGCCAGCAGCTTCGGCAGCGTCCTTTACGAGCAGTACTTC.

This chain connects TRBV25-1 to TRBJ2-3; D unresolved. The CDR3 covers 15 residues. V was pared by 1 base and J by 1 base, with 9 bases between. The V gene's germline CDR1 is MGHDK and CDR2 SYGVNS. This CDR3 reads CASSESDGRTDTQYF. In DNA form, the CDR3 reads TGTGCCAGCAGTGAATCCGATGGCCGCACAGATACGCAGTATTTT. Full variable domain (missing parts from reference TRBV25-1 and TRBJ2-3): EADIYQTPRYLVIGTGKKITLECSQTMGHDKMYWYQQDPGMELHLIHYSYGVNSTEKGDLSSESTVSRIRTEHFPLTLESARPSHTSQYLCASSESDGRTDTQYFGPGTRLTVL.

This clone was counted a single time. The V call is TRBV6-5, the J call TRBJ1-4; possibly TRBD1 for D (5 bases). There are 15 residues in the CDR3. From germline, CDR1 is MNHEY and CDR2 SVGAGI. With 3 bases removed from V and 3 bases from J, the gap between germline ends came to 11 bases. CDR3 sequence reads: CASSYSGQANEKLFF. In DNA, the CDR3 is TGTGCCAGCAGTTATTCTGGACAAGCTAATGAAAAACTGTTTTTT.

V and J are TRBV7-2 and TRBJ2-5, with TRBD1 identical over 8 bases. After removal of 5 bases from V and 2 bases from J, the junction contained 7 bases not matched to a gene. From germline, CDR1 is SGHTA and CDR2 FQGNSA. The CDR3 runs 15 residues. The CDR3: CASSPGTGRQETQYF. CDR3 bases: TGTGCCAGCAGCCCGGGGACAGGCCGTCAAGAGACCCAGTACTTC.

CDR3 bases: TGTGCCAGCAGTTTACGGGCGGGAGGCTGGTCAGATACGCAGTATTTT. It specifies CASSLRAGGWSDTQYF. The chain recombines TRBV27 with TRBJ2-3; 8 positions agree with TRBD2. This CDR3 has 16 amino acids. Trimming cost V 2 bases and J 4 bases; bases outside gene matches: 8. Looked up from germline, CDR1 is MNHEY and CDR2 is SMNVEV (reference sequence).

The chain is built from TRBV19 and TRBJ2-7; 9 bases agree with TRBD1. CDR1 and CDR2 from the germline V gene are LNHDA and SQIVND (reference sequence). V lost 8 bases to trimming and J lost 3 bases; unmatched junction nucleotides: 5. CDR3 length: 13 residues. The CDR3 DNA is TGTGCCAGTGGTACAGGGGGCTTCTACGAGCAGTACTTC. This codes for CASGTGGFYEQYF.

The chain combines TRBV10-3 with TRBJ1-5, with D perhaps matching TRBD1 (5 bases). With 0 bases removed from V and 2 bases from J, the gap between germline ends came to 5 bases. In germline, CDR1 is ENHRY, CDR2 SYGVKD. This CDR3 has 14 amino acids. CDR3 loop: CAISESGGNQPQHF. The CDR3 DNA is TGTGCCATCAGTGAGTCAGGGGGCAATCAGCCCCAGCATTTT.

The CDR3: CAGNSGTGGLSNQPQHF. In DNA, the CDR3 is TGTGCCGGGAATTCCGGGACAGGGGGACTTAGCAATCAGCCCCAGCATTTT. The chain employs TRBV30 and TRBJ1-5; 11 positions match TRBD1. The V gene's germline CDR1 is GTSNPN and CDR2 SVGIG (reference sequence). CDR3 length: 17 residues. With 8 bases clipped from V and 0 bases from J, the junction kept 12 bases outside the gene matches.

This chain connects TRBV6-6 to TRBJ1-1; maybe TRBD1 (6 bases). The CDR3 is 13 residues long. Germline lookup yields CDR1 MNHNY and CDR2 SVGAGI (reference sequence). V lost 4 bases and J 8 bases, leaving 14 bases between the germline ends. The CDR3 is CASSSRTVLEAFF. For the CDR3, the DNA is TGTGCCAGCAGTTCCCGGACAGTGTTAGAAGCTTTCTTT.

This rearrangement joins TRBV5-1 to TRBJ2-1, with 8 bases matching TRBD1. This CDR3 has 14 residues. CDR1 is SGHRS and CDR2 is YFSETQ in the germline V gene. The junction had 3 bases not matched to a gene; V was cut back by 4 bases and J by 3 bases. The CDR3 DNA reads TGCGCCAGCAGCCCCGGACAGGGCTACAATGAGCAGTTCTTC. The encoded protein is CASSPGQGYNEQFF.

This clone was counted many times. The gene calls are TRBV2 and TRBJ2-5; 13 positions agree with TRBD2. Per the germline V gene, CDR1 is SNHLY and CDR2 is FYNNEI. J was trimmed by 5 bases and V by 4 bases; bases with no gene match: 4. The CDR3 length is 15 residues. CDR3 coding DNA: TGTGCCAGCAGTGCCACTAGCGGGAGGGGGGAGACCCAGTACTTC. This sequence encodes CASSATSGRGETQYF.

This clone was detected once. V is TRBV11-2 and J is TRBJ2-1; maybe TRBD2 (5 bases). Trimming took off 1 base at V and 4 bases at J, with 8 bases between the two ends. CDR1 and CDR2 (germline): SGHAT, FQNNGV. The CDR3 has 14 amino acids. The CDR3 DNA reads TGTGCCAGCAGCTTAGGGACTTTGTACAATGAGCAGTTCTTC. As protein: CASSLGTLYNEQFF.

This chain uses TRBV12-5 with TRBJ2-5; TRBD2 matches at 11 bases. This CDR3 is built from 17 residues. CDR1 is LGHNT and CDR2 is FRNRAP in the germline V gene. Unmatched junction bases numbered 13, after V lost 6 bases and J lost 4 bases. The CDR3 DNA reads TGTGCTAGTGGACCCGATAGCGGGAGGGCCTCTCGAGAGACCCAGTACTTC. The encoded protein is CASGPDSGRASRETQYF.

The genes are TRBV10-1 and TRBJ2-1; the match to TRBD2 covers 8 bases. Germline V gives CDR1 WNHNN, CDR2 SYGVQD (reference sequence). There are 15 residues in the CDR3. V trimming: 3 bases; J trimming: 7 bases; junction bases outside the gene matches: 8. The CDR3 is CASSEPGTRGNEQFF. The CDR3 coding sequence is TGCGCCAGCAGTGAACCCGGGACTAGGGGGAATGAGCAGTTCTTC.

This chain joins TRBV7-2 and TRBJ2-2; D is perhaps TRBD1 (5 bases). The length of the CDR3 is 15 residues. Germline V CDR1 and CDR2: SGHTA, FQGNSA. The V and J ends lost 2 bases and 5 bases respectively, with 12 bases between them. The CDR3 reads CASSLRGGVTGELFF. CDR3 nucleotide sequence: TGTGCCAGCAGCTTAAGGGGCGGAGTTACCGGGGAGCTGTTTTTT. The variable domain in full, completed from reference TRBV7-2 and TRBJ2-2, reads GAGVSQSPSNKVTEKGKDVELRCDPISGHTALYWYRQSLGQGLEFLIYFQGNSAPDKSGLPSDRFSAERTGGSVSTLTIQRTQQEDSAVYLCASSLRGGVTGELFFGEGSRLTVL.

The chain employs TRBV5-1 and TRBJ2-1; 13 bases fit TRBD2. This CDR3 is built from 16 residues. The trim removed 10 bases at V and 0 bases at J, leaving 7 bases unmatched. CDR1 SGHRS and CDR2 YFSETQ come from the germline V gene. The CDR3 is CASRTSGSASYNEQFF. The CDR3 DNA reads as TGCGCCTCCCGGACTAGCGGGAGTGCCTCCTACAATGAGCAGTTCTTC.

The chain recombines TRBV5-1 with TRBJ2-3, with 7 bases aligning to TRBD1. CDR3 length: 16 amino acids. CDR1 is SGHRS, CDR2 YFSETQ, per germline. The V segment lost 6 bases and the J segment 2 bases; nucleotides outside the gene matches: 12. The CDR3 here is CASNLRTGKSTDTQYF. Here the CDR3 DNA reads TGCGCCAGCAACTTAAGGACAGGAAAATCCACAGATACGCAGTATTTT. The full variable domain, its missing parts supplied by reference TRBV5-1 and TRBJ2-3, is KAGVTQTPRYLIKTRGQQVTLSCSPISGHRSVSWYQQTPGQGLQFLFEYFSETQRNKGNFPGRFSGRQFSNSRSEMNVSTLELGDSALYLCASNLRTGKSTDTQYFGPGTRLTVL.

The V gene is TRBV7-6, the J gene TRBJ2-7; D gene unclear. The CDR3 is made up of 14 amino acids. V lost 4 bases and J 0 bases, leaving 10 bases between the germline ends. Per the germline V gene, CDR1 is SGHVS and CDR2 is FNYEAQ. This chain's CDR3 is CASSWPGLSYEQYF. DNA of the CDR3: TGTGCCAGCAGCTGGCCAGGTCTCTCCTACGAGCAGTACTTC.

This clone was seen a few times. V and J are TRBV9 and TRBJ1-2, with D tentatively TRBD1 (5 bases). The ends were cut back, 7 bases at V and 1 base at J, with 17 bases in the middle. Germline V lookup: CDR1 SGDLS, CDR2 YYNGEE. This CDR3 contains 15 residues. CDR3: CASSTGGRNNYGYTF. CDR3 DNA sequence: TGTGCCAGCTCCACGGGGGGGAGGAATAACTATGGCTACACCTTC.